These T cell receptor beta chains were read from a single sample in a study of blood T cell repertoires in COVID-19. TCRdb's copy holds only in-frame clones and misses some; the assay was immunoSEQ multiplex PCR. Of about 140,000 clones in the sample, 70% to 85% were seen once. The sample consisted of PBMCs or T cells enriched from blood (not recorded which). The origin of the receptors is a woman aged 18 to 35 who had been exposed to COVID-19. The CDR3 runs from the conserved cysteine through the conserved F or W. Each record gives: CDR3 length, D gene, clone size, V gene, J gene, CDR3 protein, CDR3 DNA. A D gene is named only where the DNA matches it firmly. The listing skips clone size in some rows; elsewhere it reads once, few, many or a size class.

17	TRBD2	once	TRBV7-9	TRBJ2-3	CASSSGGDQGPTDTQYF	TGTGCCAGCAGCTCGGGAGGGGACCAGGGCCCCACAGATACGCAGTATTTT
15	NA	NA	TRBV11-2	TRBJ1-6	CASSLAGGLGSPLHF	TGTGCCAGCAGCTTAGCCGGTGGGCTGGGTTCACCCCTCCACTTT
14	NA	NA	TRBV30	TRBJ1-1	CAWDRGGARRKAFF	TGTGCCTGGGACCGAGGGGGGGCCCGAAGAAAAGCTTTCTTT
16	NA	NA	TRBV7-9	TRBJ1-5	CASSLGGGMGSQPQHF	TGTGCCAGCAGCTTGGGAGGTGGAATGGGGAGTCAGCCCCAGCATTTT
14	NA	NA	TRBV5-1	TRBJ1-4	CASSLGGPNEKLFF	TGCGCCAGCAGCTTGGGAGGGCCTAATGAAAAACTGTTTTTT
16	TRBD1	NA	TRBV25-1	TRBJ2-5	CASSARDREIKETQYF	TGTGCCAGCAGTGCCCGGGACAGGGAGATTAAAGAGACCCAGTACTTC
15	TRBD2	NA	TRBV7-2	TRBJ2-1	CASSLRLAGAGEQFF	TGTGCCAGCAGCTTAAGGCTAGCGGGAGCGGGTGAGCAGTTCTTC
12	NA	few	TRBV28	TRBJ2-1	CASSFKHNEQFF	TGTGCCAGCAGTTTCAAGCACAATGAGCAGTTCTTC
13	NA	NA	TRBV5-5	TRBJ1-1	CASSLEWGSEAFF	TGTGCCAGCAGCTTGGAATGGGGCTCTGAAGCTTTCTTT
14	TRBD1	NA	TRBV27	TRBJ1-2	CASSLDRVSYGYTF	TGTGCCAGCAGCCTAGACAGGGTCTCCTATGGCTACACCTTC
15	NA	NA	TRBV14	TRBJ2-2	CASSRLSRSTGELFF	TGTGCCAGCAGCCGACTATCAAGATCCACCGGGGAGCTGTTTTTT
15	NA	NA	TRBV19	TRBJ1-1	CASSNRQVGEPEAFF	TGTGCCAGTAGTAACCGACAGGTAGGGGAACCTGAAGCTTTCTTT
13	TRBD2	NA	TRBV29-1	TRBJ2-1	CSVVGLAAWEQFF	TGCAGCGTGGTGGGACTAGCGGCGTGGGAGCAGTTCTTC
14	NA	few	TRBV25-1	TRBJ2-2	CASSEYRDTGELFF	TGTGCCAGCAGTGAATACAGGGACACCGGGGAGCTGTTTTTT
15	TRBD2	NA	TRBV5-1	TRBJ2-7	CASSLDGGRGDEQYF	TGCGCCAGCAGCTTGGACGGCGGGAGAGGCGACGAGCAGTACTTC
15	TRBD1	NA	TRBV7-9	TRBJ1-1	CASSVTGGMNTEAFF	TGTGCCAGCAGCGTAACAGGGGGAATGAACACTGAAGCTTTCTTT
16	TRBD1	NA	TRBV5-1	TRBJ1-1	CASSLVTGQGKTEAFF	TGCGCCAGCAGCTTGGTAACGGGACAGGGGAAAACTGAAGCTTTCTTT
8	NA	NA	TRBV20-1	TRBJ1-1	CSASRAFF	TGCAGTGCTAGCAGAGCTTTCTTT
16	TRBD1	NA	TRBV6-2/TRBV6-3	TRBJ1-2	CASSSTLGTANYGYTF	TGTGCCAGCAGTTCCACGCTCGGGACAGCGAACTATGGCTACACCTTC
12	NA	NA	TRBV28	TRBJ2-7	CASRRQTYEQYF	TGTGCCAGCAGGCGACAAACCTACGAGCAGTACTTC
17	TRBD1	NA	TRBV6-2/TRBV6-3	TRBJ1-5	CASSRQQGAFFRQPQHF	TGTGCCAGCAGCCGACAACAGGGGGCTTTTTTCCGGCAGCCCCAGCATTTT
16	TRBD1	NA	TRBV18	TRBJ2-5	CASSPGDRSNQETQYF	TGTGCCAGCTCACCAGGGGACAGGAGCAACCAAGAGACCCAGTACTTC
14	NA	few	TRBV2	TRBJ1-5	CASSDKLSNQPQHF	TGTGCCAGCAGTGACAAGCTTAGCAATCAGCCCCAGCATTTT
14	TRBD1	NA	TRBV2	TRBJ2-7	CASSPGTGPYEQYF	TGTGCCAGCAGTCCCGGGACAGGGCCCTACGAGCAGTACTTC
15	TRBD1	NA	TRBV15	TRBJ2-7	CATSRDLGQGNEQYF	TGTGCCACCAGCAGAGATCTGGGACAGGGGAACGAGCAGTACTTC
14	TRBD1	once	TRBV19	TRBJ2-3	CASSIQGVGDTQYF	TGTGCCAGTAGTATACAGGGGGTAGGTGATACGCAGTATTTT
16	NA	NA	TRBV30	TRBJ1-4	CAWSQGQRQLNEKLFF	TGTGCCTGGAGTCAGGGACAACGACAGCTAAATGAAAAACTGTTTTTT
17	TRBD2	NA	TRBV15	TRBJ2-5	CATSSEQGLAGQETQYF	TGTGCCACCAGCAGTGAACAAGGACTAGCGGGACAAGAGACCCAGTACTTC
17	NA	NA	TRBV28	TRBJ1-2	CASSLPMGPGGNYGYTF	TGTGCCAGCAGTTTACCAATGGGCCCCGGAGGGAACTATGGCTACACCTTC
15	NA	NA	TRBV6-5	TRBJ1-2	CASSYSVDPNYGYTF	TGTGCCAGCAGTTACTCGGTAGATCCCAACTATGGCTACACCTTC
17	TRBD2	NA	TRBV28	TRBJ2-3	CASSYSGRWNIADTQYF	TGTGCCAGCAGTTATAGCGGGAGATGGAATATCGCAGATACGCAGTATTTT
14	NA	NA	TRBV19	TRBJ1-2	CASSIRQGGRGYTF	TGTGCCAGTAGTATTAGGCAGGGAGGAAGAGGCTACACCTTC
14	NA	NA	TRBV11-3	TRBJ2-2	CASSSGADTGELFF	TGTGCCAGCAGCTCTGGCGCGGACACCGGGGAGCTGTTTTTT
13	NA	few	TRBV19	TRBJ1-2	CASTPDSLYGYTF	TGTGCCAGTACCCCGGACAGTTTATATGGCTACACCTTC
12	NA	NA	TRBV6-2/TRBV6-3	TRBJ2-7	CASSERAYEQYF	TGTGCCAGCAGCGAACGCGCCTACGAGCAGTACTTC
16	TRBD2	once	TRBV11-3	TRBJ2-1	CASSPRTSGNVNEQFF	TGTGCCAGCAGCCCGCGGACTAGCGGGAATGTCAATGAGCAGTTCTTC
15	NA	many	TRBV4-2	TRBJ1-5	CASSQEAGRGQPQHF	TGTGCCAGCAGCCAAGAGGCGGGGAGGGGTCAGCCCCAGCATTTT
16	TRBD2	NA	TRBV7-9	TRBJ2-1	CASSLAGTSGINEQFF	TGTGCCAGCAGCTTAGCCGGGACTAGCGGGATAAATGAGCAGTTCTTC
15	NA	NA	TRBV9	TRBJ1-1	CASSRQDRANTEAFF	TGTGCCAGCAGCAGGCAGGACAGAGCGAACACTGAAGCTTTCTTT
15	NA	NA	TRBV4-1	TRBJ1-1	CASSQEEGLRTEAFF	TGCGCCAGCAGCCAAGAGGAGGGGTTGCGCACTGAAGCTTTCTTT
15	NA	NA	TRBV19	TRBJ2-3	CASSPTGSSTDTQYF	TGTGCCAGTAGTCCCACAGGGTCCAGCACAGATACGCAGTATTTT
16	NA	NA	TRBV3-1/TRBV3-2	TRBJ2-5	CASSQIFPASQETQYF	TGTGCCAGCAGCCAAATCTTTCCAGCGAGCCAAGAGACCCAGTACTTC
13	NA	NA	TRBV30	TRBJ1-1	CAWSVGRGTEAFF	TGTGCCTGGAGTGTAGGGCGCGGGACTGAAGCTTTCTTT
13	NA	NA	TRBV28	TRBJ2-7	CASSSRDYSEQYF	TGTGCCAGCAGCTCACGAGACTATAGCGAGCAGTACTTC
15	TRBD1	NA	TRBV7-9	TRBJ1-4	CASSEQGAVGEKLFF	TGTGCCAGCAGCGAACAGGGGGCAGTTGGAGAAAAACTGTTTTTT